These T cell receptor beta chains were read from a single sample in a study of T cell changes during pregnancy in multiple sclerosis. The protocol was immunoSEQ multiplex PCR, while the TCRdb copy is restricted to in-frame clones and leaves out a portion. The sample contains around 80,000 clones, approximately 95% of which appear only once. The source material was peripheral blood, sampled in the second trimester of pregnancy. These receptors were collected from a female donor in good health, enrolled as a control in a pregnancy study. Each CDR3 is given with its conserved first and last residue. D genes are given only for firm matches. Only some rows state a clone size, as once, few, many or a class for expanded clones.

clone size	CDR3 length	D gene	V gene	J gene	CDR3 DNA	CDR3 protein
.	13	.	TRBV5-1	TRBJ2-1	TGCGCCAGCAGCTTGCAGGGGGGCAATGAGCAGTTCTTC	CASSLQGGNEQFF
.	15	TRBD2	TRBV5-6	TRBJ2-1	TGTGCCAGCAGCAAAACTAGCGGGCTAACCAATGAGCAGTTCTTC	CASSKTSGLTNEQFF
.	14	.	TRBV15	TRBJ2-3	TGTGCCACCAGCCCGGGTTCCAGCACAGATACGCAGTATTTT	CATSPGSSTDTQYF
.	14	.	TRBV27	TRBJ2-7	TGTGCCAGCAGACGTAGCGGTCCTACCTACGAGCAGTACTTC	CASRRSGPTYEQYF
.	13	.	TRBV10-3	TRBJ2-7	TGTGCCATCAGGGAGACAGGATCCTACGAGCAGTACTTC	CAIRETGSYEQYF
.	15	.	TRBV2	TRBJ2-1	TGTGCCAGCAGTGTGGAGGGGAGCTCCTACAATGAGCAGTTCTTC	CASSVEGSSYNEQFF
.	11	.	TRBV6-4	TRBJ1-2	TGTGCCAGCAGTCCCGGAGGGGGCTACACCTTC	CASSPGGGYTF
.	15	.	TRBV28	TRBJ2-7	TGTGCCAGCAGACCCCAAGGGGAGGCTCTCTACGAGCAGTACTTC	CASRPQGEALYEQYF
few	16	TRBD2	TRBV28	TRBJ2-7	TGTGCCAGCGGTCTAATATCCGGGACTAGAGTCAACGAGCAGTACTTC	CASGLISGTRVNEQYF
.	16	.	TRBV7-9	TRBJ2-2	TGTGCCAGCAGAGGTGCGGGCGGAGCGAACACCGGGGAGCTGTTTTTT	CASRGAGGANTGELFF
once	16	TRBD2	TRBV5-1	TRBJ2-1	TGCGCCAGCACTCTGGCATCGGGAGGGCTCTCCGGTGAGCAGTTCTTC	CASTLASGGLSGEQFF
.	15	TRBD1	TRBV19	TRBJ1-1	TGTGCCAGTAGTCCCTCGGACAGGGGGAACACTGAAGCTTTCTTT	CASSPSDRGNTEAFF
.	18	.	TRBV28	TRBJ1-3	TGTGCCAGCAGTTTAACCAGAGGGCGTACAGACTCTGGAAACACCATATATTTT	CASSLTRGRTDSGNTIYF
.	14	.	TRBV27	TRBJ2-2	TGTGCCAGCAGTTACCGGGAGAACACCGGGGAGCTGTTTTTT	CASSYRENTGELFF
.	13	TRBD1	TRBV6-5	TRBJ2-7	TGTGCCAGCAGTAGGACAGGGAACTACGAGCAGTACTTC	CASSRTGNYEQYF
.	11	.	TRBV30	TRBJ1-6	TGTGCCTGGAGTGTAGGAGGACCCCTCCACTTT	CAWSVGGPLHF
.	14	.	TRBV4-1	TRBJ2-1	TGCGCCAGCAGCCAACTCCCCGGGAACAATGAGCAGTTCTTC	CASSQLPGNNEQFF
.	15	.	TRBV7-9	TRBJ2-1	TGTGCCAGCAGCTTTAGCAGGGCATCCTACAATGAGCAGTTCTTC	CASSFSRASYNEQFF
once	20	TRBD1	TRBV9	TRBJ2-6	TGTGCCAGCAGCGTAGTTAGGCCGGGACAGATGAGCTCTGGGGCCAACGTCCTGACTTTC	CASSVVRPGQMSSGANVLTF
.	16	TRBD2	TRBV9	TRBJ2-3	TGTGCCAGCAGCGTAGCCAGCGGGAGTAGCCCAGATACGCAGTATTTT	CASSVASGSSPDTQYF